Presented here are 9 T cell receptor beta chains from one specimen sequenced in a study of OX40 agonist ivuxolimab in advanced cancers. Profiled with immunoSEQ multiplex PCR; TCRdb holds only in-frame clones, not every one. The data contain 85,000 to 90,000 clones, 85% of them singletons. The sequenced sample was CD4+ or CD8+ T cells sorted from blood, obtained in a trial of the OX40 agonist ivuxolimab. The receptors derive from an adult with an advanced solid tumor such as melanoma, head and neck, liver or kidney cancer.

The chain joins TRBV4-3 to TRBJ2-2; TRBD2 aligns across 11 bases. Germline V lookup: CDR1 LGHNA, CDR2 YSLEER. The CDR3 runs 18 residues. V was clipped by 0 bases and J by 7 bases; unmatched bases: 10. This CDR3 is CASSQDLATSGVVGELFF. The CDR3 DNA reads as TGCGCCAGCAGCCAAGATCTGGCGACTAGCGGGGTTGTCGGGGAGCTGTTTTTT.

In the case of this clone: The same CDR3 arises from other DNA sequences in this sample as well. V is TRBV28 and J is TRBJ2-7; D gene ambiguous. The length of the CDR3 is 13 residues. V lost 7 bases and J 7 bases, leaving 17 bases between the germline ends. CDR1 is MDHEN and CDR2 is SYDVKM in the germline V gene. CDR3 in amino acids: CASTPDLLGEQYF. CDR3 DNA: TGTGCCAGCACCCCCGACTTGTTGGGGGAGCAGTACTTC.

This rearrangement joins TRBV6-1 to TRBJ2-7; D is possibly TRBD2 (6 bases). Per germline, CDR1 MNHNS and CDR2 SASEGT. Between the trimmed V and J ends, which lost 8 bases and 3 bases, there was a span of 17 bases. This CDR3 has 14 amino acids. DNA for the CDR3: TGTGCCAGCGGCCCAGGGACTTCCCTCTACGAGCAGTACGTC. Translation gives CASGPGTSLYEQYV.

The chain employs TRBV2 and TRBJ1-3, with D perhaps matching TRBD1 (5 bases). Germline lookup yields CDR1 SNHLY and CDR2 FYNNEI. V was trimmed by 6 bases and J by 0 bases, leaving 9 bases between them. The CDR3 extends over 14 amino acids. DNA for the CDR3: TGTGCCAGCAGGACCGGGACCTCTGGAAACACCATATATTTT. Its protein is CASRTGTSGNTIYF.

Of note for this clone: Other DNA sequences from this sample encode an identical CDR3 as well. DNA for the CDR3: TGTGCCAGCAGTTTAGAGGAGACCCAGTACTTC. Translating it yields CASSLEETQYF. The rearrangement uses TRBV28 and TRBJ2-5; D not certain. The V and J ends lost 2 bases and 5 bases respectively, with 3 bases between them. The CDR3 sequence is 11 residues long. Looked up from germline, CDR1 is MDHEN and CDR2 is SYDVKM. The entire variable domain, with the rest obtained from reference TRBV28 and TRBJ2-5, is as follows: DVKVTQSSRYLVKRTGEKVFLECVQDMDHENMFWYRQDPGLGLRLIYFSYDVKMKEKGDIPEGYSVSREKKERFSLILESASTNQTSMYLCASSLEETQYFGPGTRLLVL.

The rearrangement uses TRBV30 and TRBJ2-1; TRBD2 agrees at 8 bases. This CDR3 is 12 amino acids long. In germline, CDR1 is GTSNPN, CDR2 SVGIG (reference sequence). Trimming removed 2 bases from V and 9 bases from J; junction bases left unmatched: 3. This CDR3 is CAWSRTSGEQFF. The DNA of the CDR3 is TGTGCCTGGAGTAGAACTAGCGGTGAGCAGTTCTTC.

This chain uses TRBV6-5 with TRBJ1-5; 7 bases fit TRBD1. Germline assignment: CDR1 MNHEY and CDR2 SVGAGI. Trimming cost V 5 bases and J 7 bases; bases outside gene matches: 8. This CDR3 contains 14 residues. The CDR3, as DNA: TGTGCCAGCAGTAGACAGGGCACAGGACAGCCCCAGCATTTT. Its translation: CASSRQGTGQPQHF.

The rearrangement links TRBV28 to TRBJ2-5; weak D call: TRBD1 (5 bases). The CDR3 has 14 amino acids. The germline CDR1 and CDR2 sequences are MDHEN and SYDVKM. The V gene lost 3 bases and the J gene lost 5 bases, with 13 bases spanning the gap. The CDR3 loop is CASSFDRARETQYF. CDR3 nucleotide sequence: TGTGCCAGCAGTTTTGACAGAGCACGCGAGACCCAGTACTTC. Full variable domain (remainder filled in from reference TRBV28 and TRBJ2-5): DVKVTQSSRYLVKRTGEKVFLECVQDMDHENMFWYRQDPGLGLRLIYFSYDVKMKEKGDIPEGYSVSREKKERFSLILESASTNQTSMYLCASSFDRARETQYFGPGTRLLVL.

The V and J genes are TRBV2 and TRBJ1-2, with TRBD1 matching 10 bases. Trimming took 4 bases from V and 4 from J; bases not matched to a gene: 6. The germline gives CDR1 SNHLY, CDR2 FYNNEI. The CDR3 length is 15 residues. In DNA form, the CDR3 reads TGTGCCAGCAGTGTTGGGACAGGGGTTAGCTATGGCTACACCTTC. Translation gives CASSVGTGVSYGYTF.